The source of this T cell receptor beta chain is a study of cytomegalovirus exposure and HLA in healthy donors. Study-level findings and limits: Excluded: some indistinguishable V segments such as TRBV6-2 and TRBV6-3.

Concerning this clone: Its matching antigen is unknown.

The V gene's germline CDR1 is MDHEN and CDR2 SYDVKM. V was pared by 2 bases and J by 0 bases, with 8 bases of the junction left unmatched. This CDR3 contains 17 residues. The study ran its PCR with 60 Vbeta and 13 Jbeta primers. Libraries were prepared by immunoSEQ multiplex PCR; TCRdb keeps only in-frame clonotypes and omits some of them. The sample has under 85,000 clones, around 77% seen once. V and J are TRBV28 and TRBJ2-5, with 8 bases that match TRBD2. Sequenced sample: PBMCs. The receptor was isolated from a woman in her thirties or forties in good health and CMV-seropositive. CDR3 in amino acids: CASSLMMASGYQETQYF. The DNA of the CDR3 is TGTGCCAGCAGTTTAATGATGGCTAGCGGGTACCAAGAGACCCAGTACTTC.